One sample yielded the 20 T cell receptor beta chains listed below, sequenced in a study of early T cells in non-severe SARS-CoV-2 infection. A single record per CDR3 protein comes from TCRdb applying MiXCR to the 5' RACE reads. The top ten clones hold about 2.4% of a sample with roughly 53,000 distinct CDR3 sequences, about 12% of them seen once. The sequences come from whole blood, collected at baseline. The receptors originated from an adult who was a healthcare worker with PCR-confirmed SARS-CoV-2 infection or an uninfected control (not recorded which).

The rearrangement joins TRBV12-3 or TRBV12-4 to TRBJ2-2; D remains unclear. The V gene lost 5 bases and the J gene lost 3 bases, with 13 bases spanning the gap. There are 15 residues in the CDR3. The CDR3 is CASSTLNLDTGELFF. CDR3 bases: TGTGCCAGCAGTACACTAAATCTGGACACCGGGGAGCTGTTTTTT.

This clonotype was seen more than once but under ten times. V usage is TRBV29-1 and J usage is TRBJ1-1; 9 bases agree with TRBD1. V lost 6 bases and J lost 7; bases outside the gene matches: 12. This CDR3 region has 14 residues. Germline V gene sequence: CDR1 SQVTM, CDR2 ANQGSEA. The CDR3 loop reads CSVLLTGGLSEAFF. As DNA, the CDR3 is TGCAGCGTCTTACTTACAGGGGGCTTAAGTGAAGCTTTCTTT.

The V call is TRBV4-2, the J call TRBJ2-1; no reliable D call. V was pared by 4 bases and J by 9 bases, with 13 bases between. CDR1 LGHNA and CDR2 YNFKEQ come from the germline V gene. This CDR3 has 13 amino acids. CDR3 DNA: TGTGCCAGCAGCCCTCCTAGTGTCGGTGAGCAGTTCTTC. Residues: CASSPPSVGEQFF.

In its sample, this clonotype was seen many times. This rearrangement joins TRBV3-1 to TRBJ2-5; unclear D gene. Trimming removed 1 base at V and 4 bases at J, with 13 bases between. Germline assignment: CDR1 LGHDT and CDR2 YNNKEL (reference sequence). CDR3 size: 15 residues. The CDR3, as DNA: TGTGCCAGCAGCCAAGGTGTGTCGGAGCGAGAGACCCAGTACTTC. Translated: CASSQGVSERETQYF.

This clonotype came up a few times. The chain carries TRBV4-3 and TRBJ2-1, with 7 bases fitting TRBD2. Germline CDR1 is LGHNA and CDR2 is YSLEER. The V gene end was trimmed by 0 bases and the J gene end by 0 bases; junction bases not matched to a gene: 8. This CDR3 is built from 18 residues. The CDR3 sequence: CASSQDRVGRNSYNEQFF. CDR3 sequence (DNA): TGCGCCAGCAGCCAAGATCGTGTCGGGAGGAACTCCTACAATGAGCAGTTCTTC.

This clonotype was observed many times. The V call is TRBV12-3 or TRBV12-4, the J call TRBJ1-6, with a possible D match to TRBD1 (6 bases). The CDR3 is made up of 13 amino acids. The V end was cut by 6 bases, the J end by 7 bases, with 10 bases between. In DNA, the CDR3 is TGTGCCAGCAGGGCAGGGGCAAATTCACCCCTCCACTTT. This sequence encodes CASRAGANSPLHF.

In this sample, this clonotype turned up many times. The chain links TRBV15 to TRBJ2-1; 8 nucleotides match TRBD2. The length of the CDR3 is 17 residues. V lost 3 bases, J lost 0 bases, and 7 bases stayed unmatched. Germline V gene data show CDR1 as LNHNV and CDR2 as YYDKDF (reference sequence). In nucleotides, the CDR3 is TGTGCCACCAGCAGGGGACCAGGACTAGCCTCCTACAATGAGCAGTTCTTC. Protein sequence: CATSRGPGLASYNEQFF. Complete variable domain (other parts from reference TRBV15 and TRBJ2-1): DAMVIQNPRYQVTQFGKPVTLSCSQTLNHNVMYWYQQKSSQAPKLLFHYYDKDFNNEADTPDNFQSRRPNTSFCFLDIRSPGLGDTAMYLCATSRGPGLASYNEQFFGPGTRLTVL.

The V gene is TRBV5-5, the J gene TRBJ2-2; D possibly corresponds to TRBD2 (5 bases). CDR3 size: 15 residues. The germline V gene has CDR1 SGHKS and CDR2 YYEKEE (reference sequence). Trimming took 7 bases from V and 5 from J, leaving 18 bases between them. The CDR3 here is CASGSFYPGTGELFF. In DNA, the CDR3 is TGTGCCAGCGGCTCCTTTTACCCGGGGACCGGGGAGCTGTTTTTT.

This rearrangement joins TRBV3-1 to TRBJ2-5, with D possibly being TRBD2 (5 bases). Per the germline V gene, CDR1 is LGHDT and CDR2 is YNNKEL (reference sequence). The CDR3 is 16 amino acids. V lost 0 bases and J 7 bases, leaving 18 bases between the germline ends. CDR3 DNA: TGTGCCAGCAGCCAAGAGGACTCCGTTTGGTTCGGGACCCAGTACTTC. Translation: CASSQEDSVWFGTQYF.

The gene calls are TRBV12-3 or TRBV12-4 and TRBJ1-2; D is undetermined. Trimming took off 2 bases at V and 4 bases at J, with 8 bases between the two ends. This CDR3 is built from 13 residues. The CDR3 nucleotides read TGTGCCAGCAGTTTATCTGGCCCCTATGGCTACACCTTC. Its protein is CASSLSGPYGYTF.

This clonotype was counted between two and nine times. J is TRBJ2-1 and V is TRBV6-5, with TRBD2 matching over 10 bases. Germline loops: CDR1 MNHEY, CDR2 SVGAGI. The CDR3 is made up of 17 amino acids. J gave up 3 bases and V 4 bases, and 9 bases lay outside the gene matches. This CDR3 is CASSSTLSGGIYNEQFF. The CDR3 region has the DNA TGTGCCAGCAGTTCCACCCTTAGCGGGGGGATCTACAATGAGCAGTTCTTC.

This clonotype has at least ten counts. The CDR3 coding sequence is TGTGCCAGCAGTCCGGACGGGGTTAGCAATCAGCCCCAGCATTTT. Translation gives CASSPDGVSNQPQHF. The chain links TRBV12-3 or TRBV12-4 to TRBJ1-5; D remains unclear. The length of the CDR3 is 15 residues. Trimming took 5 bases from V and 0 from J, leaving 11 bases between them.

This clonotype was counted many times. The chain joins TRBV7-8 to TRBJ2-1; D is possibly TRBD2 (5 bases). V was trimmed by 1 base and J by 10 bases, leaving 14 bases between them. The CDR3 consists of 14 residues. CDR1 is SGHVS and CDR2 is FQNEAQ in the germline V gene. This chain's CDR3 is CASSLGSHRGEQFF. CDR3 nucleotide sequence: TGTGCCAGCAGCTTAGGTTCTCATCGCGGGGAGCAGTTCTTC.

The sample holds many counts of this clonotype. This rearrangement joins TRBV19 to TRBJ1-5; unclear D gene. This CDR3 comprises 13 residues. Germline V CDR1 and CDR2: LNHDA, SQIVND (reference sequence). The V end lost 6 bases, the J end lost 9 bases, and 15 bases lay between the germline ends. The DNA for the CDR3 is TGTGCCAGTAGGATCGGGGAGTCTTGGCCCCAGCATTTT. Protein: CASRIGESWPQHF.

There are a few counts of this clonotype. CDR3 sequence (DNA): TGTGCCAGCAGTCAAGCTATGGACAGGGGAAACTCCTATGGCTACACCTTC. Translation: CASSQAMDRGNSYGYTF. This chain connects TRBV6-5 to TRBJ1-2; 9 bases fit TRBD1. The CDR3 extends over 17 amino acids. The V segment lost 5 bases and the J segment 4 bases; nucleotides outside the gene matches: 14. Looked up from germline, CDR1 is MNHEY and CDR2 is SVGAGI.

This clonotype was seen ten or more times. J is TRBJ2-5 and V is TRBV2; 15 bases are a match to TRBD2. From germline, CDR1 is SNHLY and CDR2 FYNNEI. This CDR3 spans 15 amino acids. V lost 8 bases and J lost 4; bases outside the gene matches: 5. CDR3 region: CASSGLAGGGETQYF. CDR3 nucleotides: TGTGCCAGCTCGGGACTAGCGGGAGGTGGAGAGACCCAGTACTTC.

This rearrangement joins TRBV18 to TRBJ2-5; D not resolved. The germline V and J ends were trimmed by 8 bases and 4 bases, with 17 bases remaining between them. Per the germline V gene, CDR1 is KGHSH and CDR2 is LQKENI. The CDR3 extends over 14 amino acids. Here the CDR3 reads CASALGGPRETQYF. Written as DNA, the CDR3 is TGTGCCAGCGCACTTGGTGGGCCCCGAGAGACCCAGTACTTC.

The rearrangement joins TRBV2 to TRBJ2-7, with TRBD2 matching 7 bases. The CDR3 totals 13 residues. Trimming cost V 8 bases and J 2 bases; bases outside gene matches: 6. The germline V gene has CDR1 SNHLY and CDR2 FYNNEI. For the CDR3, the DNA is TGTGCCAGCGCTAAAGCGGGAACCTACGAGCAGTACTTC. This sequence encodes CASAKAGTYEQYF. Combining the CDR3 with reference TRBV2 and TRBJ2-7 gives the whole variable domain EPEVTQTPSHQVTQMGQEVILRCVPISNHLYFYWYRQILGQKVEFLVSFYNNEISEKSEIFDDQFSVERPDGSNFTLKIRSTKLEDSAMYFCASAKAGTYEQYFGPGTRLTVT.

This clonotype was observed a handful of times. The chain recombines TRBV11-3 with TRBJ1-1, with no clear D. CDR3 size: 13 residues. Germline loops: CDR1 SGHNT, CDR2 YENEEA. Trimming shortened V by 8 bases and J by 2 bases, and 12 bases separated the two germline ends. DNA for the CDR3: TGTGCCAGCCGCCGGAGGATAAACACTGAAGCTTTCTTT. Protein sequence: CASRRRINTEAFF.

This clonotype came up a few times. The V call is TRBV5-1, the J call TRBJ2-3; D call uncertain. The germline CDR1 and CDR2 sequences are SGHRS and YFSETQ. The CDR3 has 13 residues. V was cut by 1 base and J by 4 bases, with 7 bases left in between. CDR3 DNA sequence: TGCGCCAGCAGCTTGTGGCTCCCAGATACGCAGTATTTT. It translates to CASSLWLPDTQYF.